These 23 T cell receptor beta chains came from one sample sequenced in a study of blood T cell repertoires in COVID-19. The data were produced by immunoSEQ multiplex PCR, yet TCRdb's version contains in-frame clones alone and is incomplete. The sample includes about 140,000 clones, around 81% of them seen just once. Sample: peripheral blood. Source of these receptors: a human donor in a cohort sampled during active COVID-19.

The V gene is TRBV29-1, the J gene TRBJ1-4; 11 bases are a match to TRBD1. The germline V gene has CDR1 SQVTM and CDR2 ANQGSEA. J lost 8 bases, V lost 3 bases, and 5 bases had no gene match. CDR3 length equals 14 residues. CDR3 amino acids: CSVDGTGGREKLFF. The CDR3 bases are TGCAGCGTTGACGGGACAGGGGGTCGGGAAAAACTGTTTTTT.

J is TRBJ2-5 and V is TRBV9, with 7 bases lining up with TRBD2. Germline lookup yields CDR1 SGDLS and CDR2 YYNGEE. The CDR3 is 13 residues long. V lost 6 bases and J lost 3; bases outside the gene matches: 5. The CDR3 here is CASTGAGEETQYF. Written as DNA, the CDR3 is TGTGCCAGCACCGGGGCGGGGGAAGAGACCCAGTACTTC.

The V call is TRBV7-6, the J call TRBJ1-5; TRBD1 might be the D (5 bases). The CDR3 consists of 16 residues. V was trimmed by 1 base and J by 2 bases, leaving 12 bases between them. Per germline, CDR1 SGHVS and CDR2 FNYEAQ. For the CDR3, the DNA is TGTGCCAGCAGCTTAGGGGGGGGAGATCGCAATCAGCCCCAGCATTTT. Its translation: CASSLGGGDRNQPQHF.

This clone has just a few counts. The chain combines TRBV5-1 with TRBJ1-5; TRBD1 matches 7 bases. This CDR3 has 14 residues. With V trimmed by 4 bases and J by 0 bases, 1 base remained unmatched. Germline lookup yields CDR1 SGHRS and CDR2 YFSETQ. DNA for the CDR3: TGCGCCAGCAGCCAGGGGGGTAGCAATCAGCCCCAGCATTTT. Its protein product is CASSQGGSNQPQHF. The entire variable domain, with the rest obtained from reference TRBV5-1 and TRBJ1-5, is as follows: KAGVTQTPRYLIKTRGQQVTLSCSPISGHRSVSWYQQTPGQGLQFLFEYFSETQRNKGNFPGRFSGRQFSNSRSEMNVSTLELGDSALYLCASSQGGSNQPQHFGDGTRLSIL.

The CDR3: CASSLDRVLNNEQFF. DNA of the CDR3: TGTGCCAGCAGCCTCGACAGAGTACTAAACAATGAGCAGTTCTTC. The chain links TRBV6-5 to TRBJ2-1; D is perhaps TRBD1 (5 bases). The V end lost 6 bases, the J end lost 5 bases, and 17 bases lay between the germline ends. The V gene's germline CDR1 is MNHEY and CDR2 SVGAGI. The CDR3 runs to 15 residues.

The V gene is TRBV5-1, the J gene TRBJ1-2, with 7 bases fitting TRBD1. The CDR3 runs 15 residues. CDR1 is SGHRS and CDR2 is YFSETQ in the germline V gene. Trimming at V came to 2 bases and at J to 8 bases, leaving 12 bases not matched to a gene. This chain's CDR3 is CASSLKTGQQRGYTF. CDR3 sequence (DNA): TGCGCCAGCAGCTTAAAAACGGGACAGCAGAGAGGCTACACCTTC.

The genes are TRBV9 and TRBJ1-6; D uncertain. Germline lookup yields CDR1 SGDLS and CDR2 YYNGEE. The CDR3 is 14 amino acids. The V end lost 4 bases, the J end lost 5 bases, and 10 bases lay between the germline ends. Written as DNA, the CDR3 is TGTGCCAGCAGCTCCACGGGTGATAATTCACCCCTCCACTTT. Protein: CASSSTGDNSPLHF. Together with reference TRBV9 and TRBJ1-6, the CDR3 gives the full variable domain: DSGVTQTPKHLITATGQRVTLRCSPRSGDLSVYWYQQSLDQGLQFLIQYYNGEERAKGNILERFSAQQFPDLHSELNLSSLELGDSALYFCASSSTGDNSPLHFGNGTRLTVT.

The chain recombines TRBV25-1 with TRBJ1-1, with TRBD1 matching over 8 bases. Looked up from germline, CDR1 is MGHDK and CDR2 is SYGVNS. CDR3 length: 15 amino acids. The V segment lost 5 bases and the J segment 1 base; nucleotides outside the gene matches: 6. Written as DNA, the CDR3 is TGTGCCAGCAGTCTGTTCGGACAGGGGAACACTGAAGCTTTCTTT. Its protein product is CASSLFGQGNTEAFF.

The chain carries TRBV7-2 and TRBJ2-2; perhaps TRBD2 as D (6 bases). V lost 2 bases to trimming and J lost 1 base, with 11 bases between them. CDR3 size: 16 residues. The germline V gene encodes CDR1 SGHTA and CDR2 FQGNSA. CDR3 sequence (DNA): TGTGCCAGCAGCTTACAGGGACTCCTGAACACCGGGGAGCTGTTTTTT. It translates to CASSLQGLLNTGELFF.

This chain uses TRBV5-1 with TRBJ1-6; possibly TRBD1 for D (5 bases). The V gene lost 1 base and the J gene lost 1 base, with 6 bases spanning the gap. The germline V gene has CDR1 SGHRS and CDR2 YFSETQ. CDR3 length: 15 amino acids. CDR3 nucleotides: TGCGCCAGCAGCTTGTCAGGGTCCTATAATTCACCCCTCCACTTT. This encodes CASSLSGSYNSPLHF.

V usage is TRBV7-9 and J usage is TRBJ2-1, with D perhaps TRBD1 (5 bases). Germline V CDR1 and CDR2: SEHNR, FQNEAQ (reference sequence). V dropped 4 bases and J dropped 0 bases, with 10 bases sitting between them. CDR3 length: 15 residues. In nucleotides, the CDR3 is TGTGCCAGCAGCTCCCAGGGCGGCTCCTACAATGAGCAGTTCTTC. It translates to CASSSQGGSYNEQFF.

In regard to this clone: Compared with germline, one end of the junction differs, possibly owing to a read error. This chain uses TRBV7-7 with TRBJ2-5, with D tentatively TRBD1 (7 bases). Germline CDR1 SSHAT, CDR2 FNYEAQ (reference sequence). The CDR3 extends over 15 amino acids. The CDR3 DNA sequence: TGTGCTAGCAGCTTAGGGGGGACAGCCCAAGAGACCCAGTACTTC. Translated: CASSLGGTAQETQYF.

The J gene is TRBJ2-2, the V gene TRBV25-1; weak D call: TRBD2 (5 bases). Trimming left V 4 bases short and J 5 bases short, with 11 bases between. Germline V lookup: CDR1 MGHDK, CDR2 SYGVNS. This CDR3 contains 14 residues. DNA for the CDR3: TGTGCCAGCAGTGTGACACGGGGAACCGGGGAGCTGTTTTTT. This sequence encodes CASSVTRGTGELFF.

The chain combines TRBV7-6 with TRBJ1-4; TRBD1 agrees at 7 bases. The CDR3 length is 14 residues. J gave up 8 bases and V 5 bases, and 8 bases lay outside the gene matches. CDR1 SGHVS and CDR2 FNYEAQ come from the germline V gene. The CDR3 sequence: CASSLGQKVEKLFF. The CDR3 bases are TGTGCCAGCAGCCTGGGACAGAAAGTGGAAAAACTGTTTTTT.

J is TRBJ2-1 and V is TRBV29-1, with TRBD2 matching over 11 bases. Germline V CDR1 and CDR2: SQVTM, ANQGSEA. The trim removed 2 bases at V and 6 bases at J, leaving 9 bases unmatched. The CDR3 runs 16 residues. CDR3 loop: CSVENYGTSGLNEQFF. The DNA of the CDR3 is TGCAGCGTTGAAAACTACGGGACTAGCGGTCTCAATGAGCAGTTCTTC.

This chain links TRBV6-1 with TRBJ1-2, with unresolved D. The V end was cut by 1 base, the J end by 8 bases, with 11 bases between. The CDR3 totals 13 residues. Germline V gene lookup returns CDR1 MNHNS and CDR2 SASEGT. The CDR3 spells CASSEVEGGGYTF. DNA for the CDR3: TGTGCCAGCAGTGAAGTGGAGGGCGGAGGCTACACCTTC.

The rearrangement uses TRBV10-3 and TRBJ2-5; 7 bases align to TRBD2. CDR1 is ENHRY and CDR2 is SYGVKD in the germline V gene. The CDR3 runs to 13 residues. Losses at the gene ends were 10 bases for V and 2 bases for J; bases not matched to a gene: 7. CDR3 loop: CATRTSDQETQYF. In nucleotides, the CDR3 is TGTGCCACGCGAACTAGCGATCAAGAGACCCAGTACTTC.

The J gene is TRBJ1-2, the V gene TRBV6-5; D uncertain. V was trimmed by 0 bases and J by 2 bases, leaving 10 bases between them. CDR3 length: 15 amino acids. In germline, CDR1 is MNHEY, CDR2 SVGAGI. CDR3 sequence reads: CASSYSSDSNYGYTF. The DNA for the CDR3 is TGTGCCAGCAGTTACTCGAGTGACTCCAACTATGGCTACACCTTC.

The chain links TRBV6-5 to TRBJ1-2, with 10 bases fitting TRBD1. Trimming removed 5 bases from V and 9 bases from J; junction bases left unmatched: 6. CDR3 length equals 13 residues. Germline CDR1 reads MNHEY; CDR2 reads SVGAGI. This CDR3 reads CASSRGQGKSYTF. The CDR3 region has the DNA TGTGCCAGCAGTCGGGGACAGGGGAAAAGCTACACCTTC.

The V gene is TRBV19, the J gene TRBJ1-5; TRBD1 might be the D (5 bases). Germline-derived CDR1 and CDR2 are LNHDA and SQIVND (reference sequence). V gave up 5 bases and J gave up 4 bases, with 9 bases separating them. The length of the CDR3 is 13 residues. CDR3 in amino acids: CASSLTANQPQHF. The CDR3 coding sequence is TGTGCCAGTAGTTTGACAGCTAATCAGCCCCAGCATTTT.

The genes are TRBV5-1 and TRBJ2-1; 8 nucleotides align to TRBD2. Germline CDR1 SGHRS, CDR2 YFSETQ. The CDR3 length is 15 residues. The V segment lost 0 bases and the J segment 3 bases; nucleotides outside the gene matches: 2. This chain's CDR3 is CASSLGGLGYNEQFF. The DNA for the CDR3 is TGCGCCAGCAGCTTGGGGGGACTAGGCTACAATGAGCAGTTCTTC.

This rearrangement joins TRBV6-4 to TRBJ2-3; TRBD1 is a possible D gene (6 bases). The CDR3 is 14 residues long. Germline V gene lookup returns CDR1 MRHNA and CDR2 SNTAGT. The V end lost 6 bases, the J end lost 1 base, and 11 bases lay between the germline ends. Written as DNA, the CDR3 is TGTGCCAGCAGAAAACAGGGCGGCACAGATACGCAGTATTTT. Its protein is CASRKQGGTDTQYF.

V is TRBV6-5 and J is TRBJ2-5, with D possibly matching TRBD1 (5 bases). Per the germline V gene, CDR1 is MNHEY and CDR2 is SVGAGI. Deletions cut 7 bases from V and 2 bases from J, with 17 bases between. This CDR3 spans 15 amino acids. The CDR3 bases are TGTGCCAGCACCATCCAGGGCGGAATGCAAGAGACCCAGTACTTC. Translating it yields CASTIQGGMQETQYF.